The present T cell receptor beta chain was sequenced within a study of vaccination effects on CD4 cells after COVID-19. Sequencing was performed with immunoSEQ multiplex PCR; in TCRdb, only in-frame clones are kept and a portion is missing. The sample gives roughly 45,000 clones, roughly 65% of which show up once; more than 30% is in the top ten. Before sequencing took place, the ViraFEST assay used viral peptide pools to expand antigen-specific CD4+ T cells. Between days 10 and 11 of culture, CD4+ T cells were separated out. SARS-CoV-2 infected the person between March and December 2020, as confirmed by PCR. With approximately 11 ug/ml peptides and roughly 9.4 IU/ml IL-2, a few million PBMC per well were cultured. With regard to this clone: Its antigen is still unknown.

The CDR3 has 15 residues. Germline V gene sequence: CDR1 SGHRS, CDR2 YFSETQ. V was trimmed by 0 bases and J by 1 base, leaving 10 bases between them. The chain is built from TRBV5-1 and TRBJ1-1; tentative D call: TRBD1 (5 bases). The receptor's source is a human donor who had a prior SARS-CoV-2 infection. Sequenced material: CD4+ T cells from PBMCs cultured with a peptide pool, taken before COVID-19 vaccination. The CDR3 loop is CASSLAGQENTEAFF. The CDR3 nucleotides are TGCGCCAGCAGCTTGGCCGGACAAGAGAACACTGAAGCTTTCTTT.